Listed below are T cell receptor beta chains from one sample, sequenced in a study of T cells in Graves' hyperthyroidism and ophthalmopathy. From the multiplex PCR reads, TCRdb called clonotypes with MiXCR, one entry per CDR3 protein. The sample includes roughly 380,000 distinct CDR3 sequences, roughly 14% of them seen just once. The sample consisted of blood. These receptors were collected from a man aged 25-45 years with Graves' hyperthyroidism that later progressed to Graves' ophthalmopathy. CDR3s include the opening cysteine and the closing phenylalanine or tryptophan. D genes are given only for firm matches. Rows give clone size only sometimes, using once, few, many, or a class for an expanded clone.

d_call: TRBD1; clone_size: -; j_call: TRBJ2-7; v_call: TRBV7-2; cdr3_aa: CASSRTGIYEQYF; cdr3_nt: TGTGCCAGCAGCCGGACAGGGATCTACGAGCAGTACTTC
d_call: -; clone_size: many; j_call: TRBJ2-1; v_call: TRBV7-9; cdr3_aa: CASSSEVPNEQFF; cdr3_nt: TGTGCCAGCAGCTCCGAAGTCCCAAATGAGCAGTTCTTC
d_call: TRBD2; clone_size: few; j_call: TRBJ2-3; v_call: TRBV7-9; cdr3_aa: CASSARGGGSSTDTQYF; cdr3_nt: TGTGCCAGCAGCGCACGAGGCGGGGGGTCTAGCACAGATACGCAGTATTTT
d_call: -; clone_size: many; j_call: TRBJ2-3; v_call: TRBV20-1; cdr3_aa: CSARLGGLDTQYF; cdr3_nt: TGCAGTGCTAGGCTCGGAGGGTTGGATACGCAGTATTTT
d_call: -; clone_size: many; j_call: TRBJ1-6; v_call: TRBV28; cdr3_aa: CASSSPGGRNSPLHF; cdr3_nt: TGTGCCAGCAGTTCTCCCGGAGGCCGAAATTCACCCCTCCACTTT
d_call: -; clone_size: few; j_call: TRBJ1-5; v_call: TRBV30; cdr3_aa: CAWSGHSNQPQHF; cdr3_nt: TGTGCCTGGAGTGGTCATAGCAATCAGCCCCAGCATTTT
d_call: -; clone_size: many; j_call: TRBJ1-1; v_call: TRBV3-1; cdr3_aa: CASSQAMNTEAFF; cdr3_nt: TGTGCCAGCAGCCAAGCCATGAACACTGAAGCTTTCTTT
d_call: -; clone_size: many; j_call: TRBJ2-1; v_call: TRBV13; cdr3_aa: CASSTSTNEQFF; cdr3_nt: TGTGCCAGCAGCACTAGCACGAATGAGCAGTTCTTC
d_call: -; clone_size: -; j_call: TRBJ2-7; v_call: TRBV7-9; cdr3_aa: CASSLAGYDQYF; cdr3_nt: TGTGCCAGCAGCTTGGCCGGATACGATCAGTACTTC
d_call: -; clone_size: many; j_call: TRBJ2-2; v_call: TRBV6-1; cdr3_aa: CASNSVTPRDYTGELFF; cdr3_nt: TGTGCCAGCAACTCCGTTACGCCCAGGGATTACACCGGGGAGCTGTTTTTT
d_call: -; clone_size: few; j_call: TRBJ1-2; v_call: TRBV7-2; cdr3_aa: CASSSTDTTYGYTF; cdr3_nt: TGTGCCAGCAGCTCCACCGACACGACCTATGGCTACACCTTC
d_call: TRBD2; clone_size: -; j_call: TRBJ2-1; v_call: TRBV4-1; cdr3_aa: CASSQDSAPGLAYEQFF; cdr3_nt: TGCGCCAGCAGCCAAGACTCTGCACCAGGACTAGCATATGAGCAGTTCTTC
d_call: -; clone_size: many; j_call: TRBJ2-7; v_call: TRBV2; cdr3_aa: CASSKDYKYEQYF; cdr3_nt: TGTGCCAGCAGTAAGGACTATAAGTACGAGCAGTACTTC
d_call: -; clone_size: many; j_call: TRBJ1-2; v_call: TRBV5-1; cdr3_aa: CASSLAVAPRYGYTF; cdr3_nt: TGCGCCAGCAGCTTGGCCGTGGCACCCCGCTATGGCTACACCTTC
d_call: TRBD2; clone_size: many; j_call: TRBJ2-7; v_call: TRBV20-1; cdr3_aa: CSAAGLAGPSYEQYF; cdr3_nt: TGCAGTGCGGCTGGACTAGCGGGACCCTCCTACGAGCAGTACTTC
d_call: TRBD2; clone_size: many; j_call: TRBJ2-3; v_call: TRBV24-1; cdr3_aa: CATSDWGGEGDTQYF; cdr3_nt: TGTGCCACCAGTGATTGGGGCGGGGAGGGCGATACGCAGTATTTT
d_call: -; clone_size: -; j_call: TRBJ2-2; v_call: TRBV13; cdr3_aa: CASSFPLGTGELFF; cdr3_nt: TGTGCCAGCAGCTTCCCTTTGGGGACCGGGGAGCTGTTTTTT
d_call: -; clone_size: few; j_call: TRBJ2-1; v_call: TRBV20-1; cdr3_aa: CSAKGNEQFF; cdr3_nt: TGCAGTGCTAAGGGAAATGAGCAGTTCTTC
d_call: -; clone_size: -; j_call: TRBJ2-7; v_call: TRBV27; cdr3_aa: CASSPPRGEQYF; cdr3_nt: TGTGCCAGCAGTCCCCCCCGGGGGGAGCAGTACTTC
d_call: -; clone_size: many; j_call: TRBJ1-1; v_call: TRBV11-3; cdr3_aa: CASSLDQGGNTEAFF; cdr3_nt: TGTGCCAGCAGCTTAGATCAAGGGGGGAACACTGAAGCTTTCTTT
d_call: -; clone_size: few; j_call: TRBJ2-1; v_call: TRBV20-1; cdr3_aa: CSAKGGGNNEQFF; cdr3_nt: TGCAGTGCTAAGGGCGGGGGCAACAATGAGCAGTTCTTC
d_call: TRBD2; clone_size: many; j_call: TRBJ2-1; v_call: TRBV20-1; cdr3_aa: CSAPGGARNEQFF; cdr3_nt: TGCAGTGCCCCGGGGGGGGCTCGGAATGAGCAGTTCTTC
d_call: -; clone_size: many; j_call: TRBJ2-5; v_call: TRBV27; cdr3_aa: CASSLRAGETQYF; cdr3_nt: TGTGCCAGCAGTCTTAGGGCTGGAGAGACCCAGTACTTC
d_call: TRBD1; clone_size: few; j_call: TRBJ2-7; v_call: TRBV29-1; cdr3_aa: CSVEDAAGGPYEQYF; cdr3_nt: TGCAGCGTTGAAGACGCGGCAGGGGGCCCCTACGAGCAGTACTTC
d_call: TRBD1; clone_size: many; j_call: TRBJ2-3; v_call: TRBV12-3/TRBV12-4; cdr3_aa: CASSPGGRGPGDTQYF; cdr3_nt: TGTGCCAGCAGCCCCGGCGGCAGGGGGCCCGGAGATACGCAGTATTTT
d_call: -; clone_size: -; j_call: TRBJ2-5; v_call: TRBV5-4; cdr3_aa: CASSLGGEEWSQYF; cdr3_nt: TGTGCCAGCAGCTTGGGGGGGGAGGAGTGGTCCCAGTACTTC
d_call: -; clone_size: -; j_call: TRBJ2-4; v_call: TRBV7-9; cdr3_aa: CASSSLLVGAKNIQYF; cdr3_nt: TGTGCCAGCAGCTCCCTTTTGGTCGGAGCCAAAAACATTCAGTACTTC
d_call: -; clone_size: many; j_call: TRBJ2-1; v_call: TRBV7-2; cdr3_aa: CASSLLGGAVDNEQFF; cdr3_nt: TGTGCCAGCAGCCTCCTGGGGGGGGCAGTTGACAATGAGCAGTTCTTC
d_call: -; clone_size: few; j_call: TRBJ2-4; v_call: TRBV28; cdr3_aa: CASKDLGKNIQYF; cdr3_nt: TGTGCCAGCAAGGACCTGGGCAAAAACATTCAGTACTTC
d_call: -; clone_size: many; j_call: TRBJ1-4; v_call: TRBV18; cdr3_aa: CASSPSEKLFF; cdr3_nt: TGTGCCAGCTCACCCTCCGAAAAACTGTTTTTT
d_call: -; clone_size: -; j_call: TRBJ2-4; v_call: TRBV20-1; cdr3_aa: CSAEGLAKNIQYF; cdr3_nt: TGCAGTGCTGAGGGACTAGCCAAAAACATTCAGTACTTC
d_call: TRBD1; clone_size: -; j_call: TRBJ1-6; v_call: TRBV10-2; cdr3_aa: CASSGGRGDSPLHF; cdr3_nt: TGCGCCAGCAGTGGGGGCAGGGGGGATTCACCCCTCCACTTT
d_call: -; clone_size: few; j_call: TRBJ2-7; v_call: TRBV4-1; cdr3_aa: CASSQVASLPSEQYF; cdr3_nt: TGCGCCAGCAGCCAAGTGGCCTCGCTTCCATCCGAGCAGTACTTC
d_call: TRBD1; clone_size: -; j_call: TRBJ2-1; v_call: TRBV9; cdr3_aa: CASSVGGQGANEQFF; cdr3_nt: TGTGCCAGCAGCGTAGGCGGACAGGGGGCGAATGAGCAGTTCTTC
d_call: -; clone_size: few; j_call: TRBJ1-1; v_call: TRBV6-1; cdr3_aa: CASKWDKANTEAFF; cdr3_nt: TGTGCCAGCAAGTGGGACAAAGCGAACACTGAAGCTTTCTTT
d_call: -; clone_size: many; j_call: TRBJ2-7; v_call: TRBV12-3/TRBV12-4; cdr3_aa: CASSLAAGHAYEQYF; cdr3_nt: TGTGCCAGCAGTTTGGCGGCAGGACACGCCTACGAGCAGTACTTC
d_call: TRBD2; clone_size: -; j_call: TRBJ2-5; v_call: TRBV25-1; cdr3_aa: CASSEFLAGGETQYF; cdr3_nt: TGTGCCAGCAGTGAATTTCTAGCGGGGGGGGAGACCCAGTACTTC
d_call: -; clone_size: few; j_call: TRBJ1-6; v_call: TRBV10-3; cdr3_aa: CAISEGPQRGNSPLHF; cdr3_nt: TGTGCCATCAGTGAGGGTCCTCAAAGGGGAAATTCACCCCTCCACTTT
d_call: TRBD1; clone_size: once; j_call: TRBJ1-3; v_call: TRBV6-1; cdr3_aa: CASSGWTGASSGNTIYF; cdr3_nt: TGTGCCAGCAGTGGATGGACAGGCGCTAGCTCTGGAAACACCATATATTTT
d_call: -; clone_size: -; j_call: TRBJ2-1; v_call: TRBV20-1; cdr3_aa: CSGGDYNEQFF; cdr3_nt: TGCAGTGGAGGGGACTACAATGAGCAGTTCTTC
d_call: -; clone_size: many; j_call: TRBJ1-5; v_call: TRBV28; cdr3_aa: CASSYRANQPQHF; cdr3_nt: TGTGCCAGCAGCTACAGGGCTAATCAGCCCCAGCATTTT
d_call: TRBD1; clone_size: -; j_call: TRBJ1-5; v_call: TRBV12-3/TRBV12-4; cdr3_aa: CASSLSGGPYSNQPQHF; cdr3_nt: TGTGCCAGCAGTTTGTCAGGGGGCCCCTATAGCAATCAGCCCCAGCATTTT
d_call: -; clone_size: many; j_call: TRBJ2-3; v_call: TRBV5-1; cdr3_aa: CASREGTDTQYF; cdr3_nt: TGCGCCAGCAGGGAGGGCACAGATACGCAGTATTTT
d_call: TRBD2; clone_size: -; j_call: TRBJ2-3; v_call: TRBV4-1; cdr3_aa: CASSQLAGGLVDTQYF; cdr3_nt: TGCGCCAGCAGCCAACTAGCGGGGGGGCTGGTAGATACGCAGTATTTT
d_call: TRBD1; clone_size: -; j_call: TRBJ1-5; v_call: TRBV7-6; cdr3_aa: CASSPRQGSNGAQHF; cdr3_nt: TGTGCCAGCAGCCCCAGACAGGGTTCTAACGGGGCCCAGCATTTT
d_call: -; clone_size: few; j_call: TRBJ1-4; v_call: TRBV5-1; cdr3_aa: CASSLGGQQANEKLFF; cdr3_nt: TGCGCCAGCAGCTTGGGTGGGCAGCAAGCTAATGAAAAACTGTTTTTT
d_call: -; clone_size: -; j_call: TRBJ1-2; v_call: TRBV20-1; cdr3_aa: CSARAPGGVRDNYGYTF; cdr3_nt: TGCAGTGCTAGAGCCCCTGGCGGTGTCAGGGACAACTATGGCTACACCTTC
d_call: TRBD1; clone_size: -; j_call: TRBJ2-1; v_call: TRBV20-1; cdr3_aa: CSAPTGTYNEQFF; cdr3_nt: TGCAGTGCGCCGACAGGGACCTACAATGAGCAGTTCTTC
d_call: TRBD1; clone_size: -; j_call: TRBJ1-4; v_call: TRBV19; cdr3_aa: CASSKSGIGGTGSEKLFF; cdr3_nt: TGTGCCAGTAGCAAAAGCGGTATCGGTGGGACAGGGTCTGAAAAACTGTTTTTT
d_call: -; clone_size: few; j_call: TRBJ1-1; v_call: TRBV24-1; cdr3_aa: CATSDSTLNTEAFF; cdr3_nt: TGTGCCACCAGCGACAGTACATTGAACACTGAAGCTTTCTTT
d_call: -; clone_size: -; j_call: TRBJ2-1; v_call: TRBV30; cdr3_aa: CAWSPGVWKGQFF; cdr3_nt: TGTGCCTGGAGTCCCGGGGTCTGGAAGGGGCAGTTCTTC
d_call: -; clone_size: many; j_call: TRBJ2-5; v_call: TRBV7-9; cdr3_aa: CASSPRGETQYF; cdr3_nt: TGTGCCAGCAGCCCACGGGGTGAGACCCAGTACTTC
d_call: TRBD1; clone_size: -; j_call: TRBJ1-5; v_call: TRBV4-1; cdr3_aa: CASSQDRGGGQPQHF; cdr3_nt: TGCGCCAGCAGCCAAGATCGAGGGGGCGGGCAGCCCCAGCATTTT